This T cell receptor beta chain was captured in a study of blood T cell repertoires in COVID-19. Looking at the study overall: T cells, B-cell-depleted T cells, or PBMCs supplied cDNA or gDNA.

This clone was detected only once. Deletions cut 1 base from V and 7 bases from J, with 13 bases between. CDR3 length: 14 residues. Germline V gene data show CDR1 as SEHNR and CDR2 as FQNEAQ (reference sequence). Participants were aged about 18 to 100 years, lived in around 25 US areas, and enrolled virtually. The study recruited exposed participants who had met a COVID-19 case within 2 weeks before entry. TCRdb's table, derived via immunoSEQ multiplex PCR, lists solely in-frame clones and lacks some. The sample lists roughly 400,000 clones; roughly 90% were seen once. This sequence joins TRBV7-9 and TRBJ2-5; no firm D call. The specimen sequenced was PBMCs or T cells enriched from blood (not recorded which). This TCR derives from a woman between 18 and 30 years old who had been exposed to COVID-19. CDR3 protein: CASSLGLGLRTQYF. The CDR3 DNA is TGTGCCAGCAGCTTAGGCCTCGGGTTAAGGACCCAGTACTTC. The variable domain in full, completed from reference TRBV7-9 and TRBJ2-5, reads DTGVSQNPRHKITKRGQNVTFRCDPISEHNRLYWYRQTLGQGPEFLTYFQNEAQLEKSRLLSDRFSAERPKGSFSTLEIQRTEQGDSAMYLCASSLGLGLRTQYFGPGTRLLVL.